The source of this T cell receptor (beta chain) is a study of HIV-infected patients and healthy controls. This clonotype has ten or more counts. The CDR3 consists of 14 residues. V gave up 7 bases and J gave up 12 bases, with 22 bases separating them. Germline V gene lookup returns CDR1 SGHTA and CDR2 FQGTGA. From the 5' RACE reads, TCRdb called clonotypes with MiXCR, one entry per CDR3 protein. Among around 67,000 distinct CDR3 sequences listed, about a sixth were seen once. This receptor was obtained from a human donor in good health. The specimen was CD4+ T cells from blood. The chain is built from TRBV7-3 and TRBJ2-1; D might be TRBD2 (5 bases). CDR3 in DNA: TGTGCCAGCAATATCGGGCCCAACGGGATATCGCAGTTCTTC. Translating it yields CASNIGPNGISQFF. Supplemented by reference TRBV7-3 and TRBJ2-1, the full variable domain reads GAGVSQTPSNKVTEKGKYVELRCDPISGHTALYWYRQSLGQGPEFLIYFQGTGAADDSGLPNDRFFAVRPEGSVSTLKIQRTERGDSAVYLCASNIGPNGISQFFGPGTRLTVL.